The rows below give T cell receptor beta chains drawn from one sample of a study of Ad26.COV2.S vaccination and SARS-CoV-2 variants. Produced via immunoSEQ multiplex PCR; TCRdb's table is partial and in-frame only. Of about 680,000 clones listed, 70% to 90% are singletons. The material was peripheral blood, obtained in a trial of Ad26.COV2.S vaccine versus placebo. These receptors all come from a person aged 18-60 years who received the Ad26.COV2.S COVID-19 vaccine or a placebo. CDR3s include the opening cysteine and the closing phenylalanine or tryptophan. D genes are given only for firm matches. The size field is filled for only some rows; it gives once, few, many or a size class.

J gene: TRBJ1-5
clone size: -
V gene: TRBV7-2
D gene: -
CDR3 DNA: TGTGCCAGCAGCTTACCGGGTGGCCACAATCAGCCCCAGCATTTT
CDR3 protein: CASSLPGGHNQPQHF

J gene: TRBJ2-7
clone size: -
V gene: TRBV14
D gene: -
CDR3 DNA: TGTGCCAGCAGCCAAGAGACAGAGCGACTCCCCTACGAGCAGTACTTC
CDR3 protein: CASSQETERLPYEQYF

J gene: TRBJ2-7
clone size: once
V gene: TRBV5-1
D gene: -
CDR3 DNA: TGCGCCAGCAGCTTCGGCCCGCTTAGAAACGAGCAGTACTTC
CDR3 protein: CASSFGPLRNEQYF

J gene: TRBJ2-7
clone size: -
V gene: TRBV7-2
D gene: -
CDR3 DNA: TGTGCCAGCAGCCCGATGACCGGGCCTACCTACGAGCAGTACTTC
CDR3 protein: CASSPMTGPTYEQYF

J gene: TRBJ1-2
clone size: -
V gene: TRBV4-3
D gene: TRBD1
CDR3 DNA: TGCGCCAGCAGCCGAGGGCAAGGGGGCGAAGTAACCTATGGCTACACCTTC
CDR3 protein: CASSRGQGGEVTYGYTF

J gene: TRBJ2-2
clone size: -
V gene: TRBV13
D gene: -
CDR3 DNA: TGTGCCAGCAGCTTCTACAGGGAGGGCACCGGGGAGCTGTTTTTT
CDR3 protein: CASSFYREGTGELFF

J gene: TRBJ2-3
clone size: -
V gene: TRBV6-2/TRBV6-3
D gene: -
CDR3 DNA: TGTGCCAGCAGTTCGGGGGTCACAGATACGCAGTATTTT
CDR3 protein: CASSSGVTDTQYF

J gene: TRBJ2-1
clone size: -
V gene: TRBV7-9
D gene: -
CDR3 DNA: TGTGCCAGCAGCTTTGAAGGCCAGACGGGACCAAAAACTTACAATGAGCAGTTCTTC
CDR3 protein: CASSFEGQTGPKTYNEQFF

J gene: TRBJ1-5
clone size: -
V gene: TRBV2
D gene: -
CDR3 DNA: TGTGCCACGAACCTGGACGGTCATAGCAATCAGCCCCAGCATTTT
CDR3 protein: CATNLDGHSNQPQHF

J gene: TRBJ2-1
clone size: -
V gene: TRBV12-5
D gene: -
CDR3 DNA: TGTGCTAGTGGTTTGGGCCGGGACTCCTACAATGAGCAGTTCTTC
CDR3 protein: CASGLGRDSYNEQFF

J gene: TRBJ2-5
clone size: once
V gene: TRBV9
D gene: -
CDR3 DNA: TGTGCCAGCAGCGTATCTGGGGAAGAGACCCAGTACTTC
CDR3 protein: CASSVSGEETQYF

J gene: TRBJ2-1
clone size: once
V gene: TRBV6-5
D gene: -
CDR3 DNA: TGTGCCAGCGCCTTAATGGGCAGATACAATGAGCAGTTCTTC
CDR3 protein: CASALMGRYNEQFF

J gene: TRBJ2-7
clone size: -
V gene: TRBV5-1
D gene: -
CDR3 DNA: TGCGCCAGCAGCTTTGGGACATTCTCCTACGAGCAGTACTTC
CDR3 protein: CASSFGTFSYEQYF

J gene: TRBJ1-1
clone size: -
V gene: TRBV30
D gene: -
CDR3 DNA: TGTGCCTGGGGGCGGGTCGGTCTTGAAGCTTTCTTT
CDR3 protein: CAWGRVGLEAFF

J gene: TRBJ2-3
clone size: -
V gene: TRBV6-5
D gene: -
CDR3 DNA: TGTGCCAGCAGTTCAGGGGGGGGTAGATACACAGATACGCAGTATTTT
CDR3 protein: CASSSGGGRYTDTQYF

J gene: TRBJ1-3
clone size: -
V gene: TRBV18
D gene: -
CDR3 DNA: TGTGCCAGCTCACCACTGGGGACCTCTGGAAACACCATATATTTT
CDR3 protein: CASSPLGTSGNTIYF

J gene: TRBJ1-1
clone size: -
V gene: TRBV27
D gene: TRBD1
CDR3 DNA: TGTGCCAGCAGTTCCCAGGGGGGCGGGAACACTGAAGCTTTCTTT
CDR3 protein: CASSSQGGGNTEAFF

J gene: TRBJ1-5
clone size: -
V gene: TRBV27
D gene: -
CDR3 DNA: TGTGCCAGCAGTTTACGGCGGAATCAGCCCCAGCATTTT
CDR3 protein: CASSLRRNQPQHF

J gene: TRBJ2-1
clone size: -
V gene: TRBV9
D gene: TRBD2
CDR3 DNA: TGTGCCAGCCGTCCTGGCCTAGCGGTTAGAAATGAGCAGTTCTTC
CDR3 protein: CASRPGLAVRNEQFF

J gene: TRBJ1-1
clone size: -
V gene: TRBV18
D gene: -
CDR3 DNA: TGTGCCAGCTCACCGACAGACTCGAGGACTGAAGCTTTCTTT
CDR3 protein: CASSPTDSRTEAFF

J gene: TRBJ2-5
clone size: once
V gene: TRBV5-1
D gene: TRBD2
CDR3 DNA: TGCGCCAGCAGCTTGGACGGTCGCGGGAGAACAGAGACCCAGTACTTC
CDR3 protein: CASSLDGRGRTETQYF

J gene: TRBJ2-1
clone size: once
V gene: TRBV9
D gene: TRBD2
CDR3 DNA: TGTGCCAGCAGCTCACTAGCGGGGGGGTGGAATGAGCAGTTCTTC
CDR3 protein: CASSSLAGGWNEQFF

J gene: TRBJ2-1
clone size: -
V gene: TRBV19
D gene: -
CDR3 DNA: TGTGCCAGTAGCGGTGTCGATGAGCAGTTCTTC
CDR3 protein: CASSGVDEQFF

J gene: TRBJ1-5
clone size: few
V gene: TRBV3-1/TRBV3-2
D gene: -
CDR3 DNA: TGTGCCAGCAGCCAAGGGCAAGGCCCTTCGTCCCAGCATTTT
CDR3 protein: CASSQGQGPSSQHF

J gene: TRBJ2-3
clone size: -
V gene: TRBV5-1
D gene: -
CDR3 DNA: TGCGCCAGCAGCCAGGCAGGGGGGGATACGCAGTATTTT
CDR3 protein: CASSQAGGDTQYF

J gene: TRBJ2-1
clone size: -
V gene: TRBV9
D gene: TRBD2
CDR3 DNA: TGTGCCAGCAGCGTAGGATTGGGACTAGCGGGGGGCAATGAGCAGTTCTTC
CDR3 protein: CASSVGLGLAGGNEQFF

J gene: TRBJ2-7
clone size: -
V gene: TRBV6-5
D gene: TRBD1
CDR3 DNA: TGTGCCAGCAGTATGACAGGGGACTCCTACGAGCAGTACTTC
CDR3 protein: CASSMTGDSYEQYF

J gene: TRBJ1-2
clone size: -
V gene: TRBV14
D gene: TRBD1
CDR3 DNA: TGTGCCAGCAGCCAGTTACAGGGGGCCAACTATGGCTACACCTTC
CDR3 protein: CASSQLQGANYGYTF

J gene: TRBJ1-6
clone size: -
V gene: TRBV5-4
D gene: -
CDR3 DNA: TGTGCCAGCAGCTTGGGGAGCTCCTATAATTCACCCCTCCACTTT
CDR3 protein: CASSLGSSYNSPLHF

J gene: TRBJ2-6
clone size: -
V gene: TRBV19
D gene: TRBD1
CDR3 DNA: TGTGCCAGCAGGGGGTCCTCTGGGGCCAACGTCCTGACTTTC
CDR3 protein: CASRGSSGANVLTF

J gene: TRBJ2-7
clone size: -
V gene: TRBV27
D gene: -
CDR3 DNA: TGTGCCAGCAGGCAGGACCCCTACGAGCAGTACTTC
CDR3 protein: CASRQDPYEQYF

J gene: TRBJ2-2
clone size: -
V gene: TRBV9
D gene: -
CDR3 DNA: TGTGCCAGCAGCTTGGGGGTAGGGACCGGGGAGCTGTTTTTT
CDR3 protein: CASSLGVGTGELFF

J gene: TRBJ1-1
clone size: few
V gene: TRBV29-1
D gene: -
CDR3 DNA: TGCAGCGTTGTCCCCTCAGCAGTGAACACTGAAGCTTTCTTT
CDR3 protein: CSVVPSAVNTEAFF

J gene: TRBJ1-1
clone size: once
V gene: TRBV4-1
D gene: TRBD1
CDR3 DNA: TGCGCCAGCAGCCCCCGGGACAGGGTCGCTTCTGAAGCTTTCTTT
CDR3 protein: CASSPRDRVASEAFF

J gene: TRBJ2-6
clone size: -
V gene: TRBV2
D gene: -
CDR3 DNA: TGTGCCAGCGCCTCCCAGGCTGGGGCCAACGTCCTGACTTTC
CDR3 protein: CASASQAGANVLTF

J gene: TRBJ2-6
clone size: -
V gene: TRBV2
D gene: TRBD2
CDR3 DNA: TGTGCCAGCACTCTCGGGGGGGGCTCTGGGGCCAACGTCCTGACTTTC
CDR3 protein: CASTLGGGSGANVLTF

J gene: TRBJ2-5
clone size: -
V gene: TRBV29-1
D gene: -
CDR3 DNA: TGCAGCGTTAACCAGGGGGGCCAAGAGACCCAGTACTTC
CDR3 protein: CSVNQGGQETQYF

J gene: TRBJ2-3
clone size: -
V gene: TRBV9
D gene: -
CDR3 DNA: TGTGCCAGCAGCGTAGTAGGGGCAGATACGCAGTATTTT
CDR3 protein: CASSVVGADTQYF

J gene: TRBJ1-2
clone size: -
V gene: TRBV5-6
D gene: -
CDR3 DNA: TGTGCCAGCAGCGCTGAGCGGGGGAATTATGGCTACACCTTC
CDR3 protein: CASSAERGNYGYTF

J gene: TRBJ1-2
clone size: once
V gene: TRBV6-4
D gene: -
CDR3 DNA: TGTGCCAGCAGCCGGGACGCCGGGGCTAACTATGGCTACACCTTC
CDR3 protein: CASSRDAGANYGYTF

J gene: TRBJ1-2
clone size: -
V gene: TRBV6-2/TRBV6-3
D gene: -
CDR3 DNA: TGTGCCAGCAGCCCCGGGACGGGGTTTAACTATGGCTACACCTTC
CDR3 protein: CASSPGTGFNYGYTF

J gene: TRBJ2-7
clone size: -
V gene: TRBV25-1
D gene: -
CDR3 DNA: TGTGCCAGCAGTGAAGGCGCTGGGGCAGGGGTGAGCGAGCAGTACTTC
CDR3 protein: CASSEGAGAGVSEQYF

J gene: TRBJ1-5
clone size: -
V gene: TRBV3-1/TRBV3-2
D gene: -
CDR3 DNA: TGTGCCAGCAGCCTTCTTCAGGTTAATCAGCCCCAGCATTTT
CDR3 protein: CASSLLQVNQPQHF

J gene: TRBJ2-1
clone size: -
V gene: TRBV27
D gene: -
CDR3 DNA: TGTGCCAGCAGTCCTGGAGGGGGATACAATGAGCAGTTCTTC
CDR3 protein: CASSPGGGYNEQFF

J gene: TRBJ1-4
clone size: -
V gene: TRBV7-6
D gene: TRBD1
CDR3 DNA: TGTGCCAGCAGCTCGGACAGGGGCGGGGATGAAAAACTGTTTTTT
CDR3 protein: CASSSDRGGDEKLFF

J gene: TRBJ2-2
clone size: -
V gene: TRBV18
D gene: TRBD2
CDR3 DNA: TGTGCCAGCTCACCTCTCGGCGGGAGGGCCTCCGGGGAGCTGTTTTTT
CDR3 protein: CASSPLGGRASGELFF

J gene: TRBJ2-5
clone size: -
V gene: TRBV10-3
D gene: -
CDR3 DNA: TGTGCCATCAGTGAGTCCCGCCGGGGCGGGTACCAAGAGACCCAGTACTTC
CDR3 protein: CAISESRRGGYQETQYF

J gene: TRBJ1-3
clone size: few
V gene: TRBV27
D gene: -
CDR3 DNA: TGTGCCAGCAGTTCCCTAGGGCCCTCTGGAAACACCATATATTTT
CDR3 protein: CASSSLGPSGNTIYF

J gene: TRBJ1-2
clone size: few
V gene: TRBV29-1
D gene: -
CDR3 DNA: TGCAGCGTTGCGTACGGGCTAAACTATGGCTACACCTTC
CDR3 protein: CSVAYGLNYGYTF

J gene: TRBJ2-2
clone size: -
V gene: TRBV7-3
D gene: -
CDR3 DNA: TGTGCCAGCAGCCCTTACTCCACCGGGGAGCTGTTTTTT
CDR3 protein: CASSPYSTGELFF

J gene: TRBJ1-2
clone size: -
V gene: TRBV4-3
D gene: -
CDR3 DNA: TGCGCCAGCAGCCAAGAGGCGGGAGGGTCCTATGGCTACACCTTC
CDR3 protein: CASSQEAGGSYGYTF

J gene: TRBJ2-4
clone size: -
V gene: TRBV11-2
D gene: -
CDR3 DNA: TGTGCCAGCAGCTTAGCGGGTGTAGGGCAAATTCAGTACTTC
CDR3 protein: CASSLAGVGQIQYF

J gene: TRBJ2-7
clone size: -
V gene: TRBV24-1
D gene: -
CDR3 DNA: TGTGCCACCAGTGAAAATCACTACGAGCAGTACTTC
CDR3 protein: CATSENHYEQYF

J gene: TRBJ1-2
clone size: few
V gene: TRBV15
D gene: -
CDR3 DNA: TGTGCCACCAGCAGAGACGGAGTTAACTATGGCTACACCTTC
CDR3 protein: CATSRDGVNYGYTF

J gene: TRBJ2-7
clone size: -
V gene: TRBV6-2/TRBV6-3
D gene: -
CDR3 DNA: TGTGCCAGCAGCTGGGCCTCCTACGAGCAGTACTTC
CDR3 protein: CASSWASYEQYF